The entry below gives a single TCR beta chain sequence along with its context. Its target is not known. The data are from a study of T cell responses to AZD1222 COVID-19 vaccine. Regarding the study as a whole: Just a handful of AZD1222 recipients were seropositive at baseline. Repertoires were obtained solely post-peak T cell response.

CDR1 is SGHTA and CDR2 is FQGNSA in the germline V gene. Trimming took 3 bases from V and 3 from J; bases not matched to a gene: 5. The CDR3 sequence is 16 residues long. The assay was immunoSEQ multiplex PCR, and TCRdb's table has in-frame clones only and misses some. The repertoire has roughly 140,000 clones, around 90% of them found once; the top ten carry roughly 5%. The source is an adult in good health. V is TRBV7-2 and J is TRBJ2-1, with 10 bases matching TRBD2. The sequenced sample was peripheral blood, obtained on day 0 of AZD1222 vaccination. The CDR3 DNA sequence: TGTGCCAGCAGCTTGGTGAGCGGGGGGGTCTACAATGAGCAGTTCTTC. It specifies CASSLVSGGVYNEQFF.